This TCR beta chain appears in the sequencing data of a study of type 1 regulatory T cells. Study outcomes and limitations: Compared with non-type 1 regulatory T cells, type 1 regulatory T cells showed a more restricted TCR repertoire.

TCRdb itself ran the reads through MiXCR, one entry per CDR3 protein. The table has about 65,000 distinct CDR3 sequences, about 50% seen once. Notes on this clonotype: Its target is not known.

The sequence came from a human donor in good health. Sequences were obtained from cultured non-Tr1 T cells, either the whole culture or a sorted T cell fraction (not recorded which).

The CDR3 reads CALGTGAGNTIYF. The CDR3 nucleotides read TGTGCACTAGGTACGGGAGCTGGAAACACCATATATTTT. The V call is TRBV12-3 or TRBV12-4, the J call TRBJ1-3; D uncertain. CDR3 length equals 13 residues.